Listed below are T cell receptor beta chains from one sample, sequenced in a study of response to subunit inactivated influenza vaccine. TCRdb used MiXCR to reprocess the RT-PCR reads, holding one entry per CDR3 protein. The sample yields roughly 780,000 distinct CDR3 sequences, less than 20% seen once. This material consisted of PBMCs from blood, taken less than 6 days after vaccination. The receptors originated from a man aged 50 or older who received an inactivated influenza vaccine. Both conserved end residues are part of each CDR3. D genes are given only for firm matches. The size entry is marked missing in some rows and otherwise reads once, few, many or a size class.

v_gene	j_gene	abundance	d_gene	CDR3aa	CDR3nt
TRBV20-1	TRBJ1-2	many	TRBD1	CIIRDRGLGYTF	TGCATCATCCGGGACAGGGGGCTTGGCTACACCTTC
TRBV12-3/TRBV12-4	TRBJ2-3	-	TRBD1	CASSPPSGQVGDTQYF	TGTGCCAGCAGTCCTCCCTCGGGACAGGTAGGAGATACGCAGTATTTT
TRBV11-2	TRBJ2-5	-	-	CASSPQGLETQYF	TGTGCCAGCAGTCCACAGGGACTAGAGACCCAGTACTTC
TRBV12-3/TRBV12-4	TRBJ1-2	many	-	CASSLRRSVGYTF	TGTGCCAGCAGCCTAAGACGGTCTGTTGGCTACACCTTC
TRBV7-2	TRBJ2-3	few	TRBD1	CASRYTGGTQYF	TGTGCCAGCAGATATACAGGGGGTACGCAGTATTTT
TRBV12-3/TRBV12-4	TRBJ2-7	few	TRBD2	CASSVAGNGEQYF	TGTGCCAGCAGTGTAGCGGGGAATGGCGAGCAGTACTTC
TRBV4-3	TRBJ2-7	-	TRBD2	CASSHGLAVNYEQYF	TGCGCCAGCAGCCATGGACTAGCGGTAAACTACGAGCAGTACTTC
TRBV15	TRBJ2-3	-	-	CATSRTLGSTDTQYF	TGTGCCACCAGCAGGACCCTGGGTAGCACAGATACGCAGTATTTT
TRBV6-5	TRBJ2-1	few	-	CASSYSRLASYNEQFF	TGTGCCAGCAGTTACTCTAGGCTAGCATCCTACAATGAGCAGTTCTTC
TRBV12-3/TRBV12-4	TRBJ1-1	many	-	CASSGQMNTEAFF	TGTGCCAGCAGCGGACAGATGAACACTGAAGCTTTCTTT
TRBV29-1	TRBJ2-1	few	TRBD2	CSATGGLAGGGNEQFF	TGCAGCGCCACCGGGGGACTAGCGGGAGGAGGGAATGAGCAGTTCTTC
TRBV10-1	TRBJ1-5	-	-	CASSDQIGEPQHF	TGCGCCAGCAGTGACCAGATCGGGGAGCCCCAGCATTTT
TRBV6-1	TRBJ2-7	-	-	CASSPLGMLYEQYF	TGTGCCAGCAGTCCGCTCGGGATGCTCTACGAGCAGTACTTC
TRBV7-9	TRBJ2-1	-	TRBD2	CASSFLTSGGAGEQFF	TGTGCCAGCAGCTTCCTGACTAGCGGGGGGGCGGGTGAGCAGTTCTTC
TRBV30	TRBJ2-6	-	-	CAWSDRPSSGANVLTF	TGTGCCTGGAGCGACAGGCCGAGCTCTGGGGCCAACGTCCTGACTTTC
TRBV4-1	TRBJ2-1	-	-	CASSQEEDLSPFF	TGCGCCAGCAGCCAAGAAGAGGACCTTAGTCCGTTCTTC
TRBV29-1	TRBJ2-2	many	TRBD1	CSVAGQGRTGELFF	TGCAGCGTTGCGGGACAGGGGCGCACCGGGGAGCTGTTTTTT
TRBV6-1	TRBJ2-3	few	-	CASRAGAADTQYF	TGTGCCAGCAGAGCCGGGGCGGCTGATACGCAGTATTTT
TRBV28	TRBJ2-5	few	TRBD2	CASTTPLLAGKQETQYF	TGTGCCAGCACCACTCCTCTACTAGCGGGGAAGCAAGAGACCCAGTACTTC
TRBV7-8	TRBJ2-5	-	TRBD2	CASSLAGTSTQETQYF	TGTGCCAGCAGCTTAGCGGGGACTAGCACCCAAGAGACCCAGTACTTC
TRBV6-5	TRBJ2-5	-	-	CASSSRGFQETQYF	TGTGCCAGCAGTTCCCGGGGGTTTCAAGAGACCCAGTACTTC
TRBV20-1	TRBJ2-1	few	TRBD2	CSVPYREGYNEQFF	TGCAGTGTCCCCTATCGGGAGGGTTACAATGAGCAGTTCTTC
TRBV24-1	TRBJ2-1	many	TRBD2	CATSDPGLAGVNEQFF	TGTGCCACCAGTGACCCCGGACTAGCGGGAGTAAATGAGCAGTTCTTC
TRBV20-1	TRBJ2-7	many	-	CSARDGSSYEQYF	TGCAGTGCTAGAGACGGGTCTTCCTACGAGCAGTACTTC
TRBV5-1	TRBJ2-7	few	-	CASSKGPLAYEQYF	TGCGCCAGCAGCAAGGGACCCCTGGCCTACGAGCAGTACTTC
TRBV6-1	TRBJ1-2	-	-	CASIPSSPRDNYGYTF	TGTGCCAGCATCCCCTCTTCCCCCAGGGACAACTATGGCTACACCTTC
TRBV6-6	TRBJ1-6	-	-	CASSYVALNSPLHF	TGTGCCAGCAGTTACGTGGCACTTAATTCACCCCTCCACTTT
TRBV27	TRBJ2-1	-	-	CASSPIPPMGTQFF	TGTGCCAGCAGTCCAATTCCGCCGATGGGAACACAGTTCTTC
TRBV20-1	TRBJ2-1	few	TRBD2	CSARMTSGGNEQFF	TGCAGTGCTAGAATGACTAGCGGGGGCAATGAGCAGTTCTTC
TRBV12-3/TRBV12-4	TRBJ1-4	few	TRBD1	CASSPPQDRGNEKLFF	TGTGCCAGCAGTCCACCACAGGACAGGGGTAATGAAAAACTGTTTTTT
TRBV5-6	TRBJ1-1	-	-	CASSLRGVVEAFF	TGTGCCAGCAGCTTAAGGGGGGTGGTTGAAGCTTTCTTT
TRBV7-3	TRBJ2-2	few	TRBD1	CASSSTGVAGELFF	TGTGCCAGCAGCTCCACAGGGGTTGCCGGGGAGCTGTTTTTT
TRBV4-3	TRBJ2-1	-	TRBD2	CASSQSPGDYRYNEQFF	TGCGCCAGCAGCCAAAGCCCTGGGGACTACCGTTACAATGAGCAGTTCTTC
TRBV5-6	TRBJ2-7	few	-	CASSLARAGESYEQYF	TGTGCCAGCAGCTTGGCTAGGGCAGGGGAGTCCTACGAGCAGTACTTC
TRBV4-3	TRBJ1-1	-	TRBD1	CASSQDGHDRGWNTEAFF	TGCGCCAGCAGCCAAGATGGGCATGACAGGGGCTGGAACACTGAAGCTTTCTTT
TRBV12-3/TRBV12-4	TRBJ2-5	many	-	CASSFTGTGQETQYF	TGTGCCAGCAGTTTCACCGGGACGGGACAAGAGACCCAGTACTTC
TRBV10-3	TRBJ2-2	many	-	CAITSAGELFF	TGTGCCATCACTTCGGCCGGGGAGCTGTTTTTT
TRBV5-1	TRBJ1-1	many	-	CASSRGLTEMNTEAFF	TGCGCCAGCAGCCGGGGCCTGACAGAGATGAACACTGAAGCTTTCTTT
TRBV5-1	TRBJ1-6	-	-	CASSLSGDNSPLHF	TGCGCCAGCAGCTTATCAGGGGATAATTCACCCCTCCACTTT
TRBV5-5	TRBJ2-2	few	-	CASSLRRLQHNTGELFF	TGTGCCAGCAGCTTGCGCAGACTCCAGCACAACACCGGGGAGCTGTTTTTT
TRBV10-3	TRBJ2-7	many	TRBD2	CAISGTSGSLHEQYF	TGTGCCATCAGTGGGACTAGCGGGAGTCTGCACGAGCAGTACTTC
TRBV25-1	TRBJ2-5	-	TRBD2	CASTSWASGKETQYF	TGTGCCAGCACGTCCTGGGCTAGCGGAAAAGAGACCCAGTACTTC
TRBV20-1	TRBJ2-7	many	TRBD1	CSARDRTYEQYF	TGCAGTGCGCGGGACAGGACCTACGAGCAGTACTTC
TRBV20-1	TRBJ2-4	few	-	CSARREAKNIQYF	TGCAGTGCTAGAAGGGAGGCCAAAAACATTCAGTACTTC
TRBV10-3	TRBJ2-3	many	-	CATAGGSPSTDTQYF	TGTGCCACCGCCGGAGGGAGTCCTAGCACAGATACGCAGTATTTT
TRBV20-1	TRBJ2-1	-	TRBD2	CSASGRGLDSYNEQFF	TGCAGTGCTAGTGGCAGAGGACTAGACTCCTACAATGAGCAGTTCTTC
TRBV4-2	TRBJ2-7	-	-	CASSLGTANEQYF	TGTGCCAGCAGCCTTGGGACCGCGAACGAGCAGTACTTC
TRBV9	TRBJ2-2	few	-	CASSTRTESNTGELFF	TGTGCCAGCAGCACCCGGACGGAATCGAACACCGGGGAGCTGTTTTTT
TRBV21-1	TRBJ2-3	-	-	CASSKGVQAAARDTQYF	TGTGCCAGCAGCAAAGGGGTCCAGGCCGCGGCTAGAGATACGCAGTATTTT
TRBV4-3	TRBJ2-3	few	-	CASSQQGRESDTQYF	TGCGCCAGCAGCCAGCAGGGGCGCGAATCAGATACGCAGTATTTT
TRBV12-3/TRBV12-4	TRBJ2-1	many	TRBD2	CASRSGGGYNEQFF	TGTGCCAGCAGAAGCGGGGGGGGCTACAATGAGCAGTTCTTC
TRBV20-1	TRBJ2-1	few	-	CSARSDRTPYNEQFF	TGCAGTGCTCGGAGTGACAGGACTCCTTACAATGAGCAGTTCTTC
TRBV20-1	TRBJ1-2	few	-	CSATGAVGGYTF	TGCAGTGCTACAGGGGCAGTGGGAGGCTACACCTTC
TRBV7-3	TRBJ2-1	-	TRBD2	CASSQTSGHSDEQFF	TGTGCCAGCAGCCAAACTAGCGGGCACTCAGATGAGCAGTTCTTC